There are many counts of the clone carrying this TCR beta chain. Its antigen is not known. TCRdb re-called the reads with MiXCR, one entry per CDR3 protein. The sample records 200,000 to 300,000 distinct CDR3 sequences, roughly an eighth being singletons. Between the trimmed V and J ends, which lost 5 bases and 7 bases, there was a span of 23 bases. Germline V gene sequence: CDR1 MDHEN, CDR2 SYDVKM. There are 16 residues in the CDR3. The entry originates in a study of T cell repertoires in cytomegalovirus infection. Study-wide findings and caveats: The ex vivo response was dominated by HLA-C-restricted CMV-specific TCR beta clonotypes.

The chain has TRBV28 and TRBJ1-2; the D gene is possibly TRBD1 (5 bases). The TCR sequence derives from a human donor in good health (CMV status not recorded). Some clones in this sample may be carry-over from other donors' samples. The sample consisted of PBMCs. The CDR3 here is CASSPQGVGRGGGYTF. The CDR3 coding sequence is TGTGCCAGCAGTCCCCAGGGTGTAGGGCGCGGCGGTGGCTACACCTTC.